This T cell receptor beta chain came from a study of shared clonotypes between healthy human individuals. General study findings and limits: Sharing across four donors was highest in naive CD4 (around 5%) and lowest in memory CD8 (roughly 0.4%).

The CDR3 has 14 residues. CDR1 is LNHDA and CDR2 is SQIVND in the germline V gene (reference sequence). Deletions cut 3 bases from V and 0 bases from J, with 6 bases between. The donor population consisted of healthy HIV-negative adults with no recent acute infections or vaccinations. As to this clone: Antigen: not known.

Assay runs were performed at deep level. The method was immunoSEQ multiplex PCR; TCRdb's version includes in-frame clones alone and lacks a portion of them. The sample shows some 1.5 million clones, 95% to 99% of them seen only once. The sample consisted of naive CD4+ T cells sorted from blood. Subset in this sample: CD45RA+ positively selected. This rearrangement joins TRBV19 to TRBJ1-3; D gene ambiguous. The sequence derives from a man aged 25 to 40 in good health. This CDR3 reads CASSISDSGNTIYF. DNA for the CDR3: TGTGCCAGTAGTATTTCAGACTCTGGAAACACCATATATTTT.